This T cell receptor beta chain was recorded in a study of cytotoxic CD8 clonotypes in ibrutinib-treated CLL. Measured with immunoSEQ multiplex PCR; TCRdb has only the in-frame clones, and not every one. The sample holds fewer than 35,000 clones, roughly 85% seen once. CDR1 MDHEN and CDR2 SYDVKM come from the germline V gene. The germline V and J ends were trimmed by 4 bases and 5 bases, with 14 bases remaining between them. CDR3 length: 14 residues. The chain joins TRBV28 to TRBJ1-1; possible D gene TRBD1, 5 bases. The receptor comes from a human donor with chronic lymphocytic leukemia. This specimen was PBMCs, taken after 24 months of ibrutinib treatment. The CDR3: CASSSPGVQTEAFF. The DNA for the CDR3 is TGTGCCAGCAGTTCCCCGGGGGTGCAGACTGAAGCTTTCTTT.